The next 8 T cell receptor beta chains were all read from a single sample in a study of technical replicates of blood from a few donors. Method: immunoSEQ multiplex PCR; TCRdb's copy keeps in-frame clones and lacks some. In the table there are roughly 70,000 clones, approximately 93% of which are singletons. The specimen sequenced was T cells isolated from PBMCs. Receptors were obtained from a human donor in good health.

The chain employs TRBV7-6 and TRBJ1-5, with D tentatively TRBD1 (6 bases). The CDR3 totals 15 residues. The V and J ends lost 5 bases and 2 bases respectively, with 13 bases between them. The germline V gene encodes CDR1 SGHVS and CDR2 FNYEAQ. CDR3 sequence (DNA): TGTGCCAGCAGCATTCATCAGGGGCGCAATCAGCCCCAGCATTTT. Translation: CASSIHQGRNQPQHF.

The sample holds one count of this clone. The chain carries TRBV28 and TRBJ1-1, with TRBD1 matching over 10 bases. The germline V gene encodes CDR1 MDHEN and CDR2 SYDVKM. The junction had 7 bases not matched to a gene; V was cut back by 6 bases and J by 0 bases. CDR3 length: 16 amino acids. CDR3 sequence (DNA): TGTGCCAGCAGCCCGACAGGGGGCACTATGAACACTGAAGCTTTCTTT. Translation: CASSPTGGTMNTEAFF.

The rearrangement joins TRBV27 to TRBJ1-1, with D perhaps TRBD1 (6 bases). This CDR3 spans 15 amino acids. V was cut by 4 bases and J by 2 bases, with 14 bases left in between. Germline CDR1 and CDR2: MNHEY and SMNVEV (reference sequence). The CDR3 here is CASSYNRAANTEAFF. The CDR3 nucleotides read TGTGCCAGCAGTTATAACAGGGCGGCTAACACTGAAGCTTTCTTT.

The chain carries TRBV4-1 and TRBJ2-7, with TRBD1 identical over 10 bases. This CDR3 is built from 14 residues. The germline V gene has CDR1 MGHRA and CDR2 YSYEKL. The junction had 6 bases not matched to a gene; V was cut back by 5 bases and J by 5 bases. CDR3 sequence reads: CASSVRDRGDEQYF. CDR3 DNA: TGCGCCAGCAGCGTCCGGGACAGGGGCGACGAGCAGTACTTC.

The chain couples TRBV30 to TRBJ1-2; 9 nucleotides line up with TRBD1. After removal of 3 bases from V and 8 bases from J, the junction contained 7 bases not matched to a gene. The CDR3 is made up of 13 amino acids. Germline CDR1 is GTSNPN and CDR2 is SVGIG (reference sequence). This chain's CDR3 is CAWRDRGTGGYTF. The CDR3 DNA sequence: TGTGCCTGGAGGGACAGGGGAACTGGAGGCTACACCTTC.

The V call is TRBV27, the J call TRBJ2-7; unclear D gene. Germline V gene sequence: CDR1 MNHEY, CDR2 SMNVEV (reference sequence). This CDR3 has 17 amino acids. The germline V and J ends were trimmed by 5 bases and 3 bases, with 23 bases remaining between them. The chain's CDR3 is CASSPVSPAAVHYEQYF. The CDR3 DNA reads TGTGCCAGCAGTCCCGTGAGCCCGGCGGCCGTCCACTACGAGCAGTACTTC.

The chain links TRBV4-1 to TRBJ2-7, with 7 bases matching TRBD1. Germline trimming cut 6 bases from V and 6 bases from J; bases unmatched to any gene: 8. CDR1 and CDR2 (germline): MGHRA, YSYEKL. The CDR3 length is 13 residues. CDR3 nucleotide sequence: TGCGCCAGCAGTACAGGGGTGGAAGGCGAGCAGTACTTC. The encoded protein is CASSTGVEGEQYF.

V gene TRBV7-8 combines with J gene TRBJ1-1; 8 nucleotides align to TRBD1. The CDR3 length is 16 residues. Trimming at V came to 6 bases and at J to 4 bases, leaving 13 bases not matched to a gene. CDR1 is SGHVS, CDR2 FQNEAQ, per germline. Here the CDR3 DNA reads TGTGCCAGCAGTTTCCCGCATACAGGGGGGACCACTGAAGCTTTCTTT. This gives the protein CASSFPHTGGTTEAFF. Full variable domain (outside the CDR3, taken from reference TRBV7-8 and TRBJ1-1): GAGVSQSPRYKVAKRGQDVALRCDPISGHVSLFWYQQALGQGPEFLTYFQNEAQLDKSGLPSDRFFAERPEGSVSTLKIQRTQQEDSAVYLCASSFPHTGGTTEAFFGQGTRLTVV.